These 20 T cell receptor beta chains share one sample of origin, sequenced in a study of blood T cell repertoires in COVID-19. Sequencing was performed with immunoSEQ multiplex PCR; in TCRdb, only in-frame clones are kept and a portion is missing. In the table there are 200,000 to 250,000 clones, around 90% of which are singletons. Sequenced sample: peripheral blood. The receptors were gathered from a man aged 25 to 45 with COVID-19, enrolled during active disease.

The chain uses TRBV13 and TRBJ1-2, with D hard to call. Germline V gives CDR1 PRHDT, CDR2 FYEKMQ (reference sequence). This CDR3 has 13 residues. The V end lost 4 bases, the J end lost 5 bases, and 11 bases lay between the germline ends. CDR3 DNA: TGTGCCAGCAGCTACGGGTCTATGTATGGCTACACCTTC. Its translation is CASSYGSMYGYTF. Together with reference TRBV13 and TRBJ1-2, the CDR3 gives the full variable domain: AAGVIQSPRHLIKEKRETATLKCYPIPRHDTVYWYQQGPGQDPQFLISFYEKMQSDKGSIPDRFSAQQFSDYHSELNMSSLELGDSALYFCASSYGSMYGYTFGSGTRLTVV.

The CDR3 DNA reads TGTGCCAGCAGTGAAGTCAGGGGCCGCAATTACAATCAGCCCCAGCATTTT. It translates to CASSEVRGRNYNQPQHF. The rearrangement links TRBV6-1 to TRBJ1-5; maybe TRBD1 (6 bases). This CDR3 is built from 17 residues. The V and J ends lost 1 base and 3 bases respectively, with 16 bases between them. CDR1 MNHNS and CDR2 SASEGT come from the germline V gene.

V gene TRBV3-1 (or the pseudogene TRBV3-2) combines with J gene TRBJ2-7; 9 bases map to TRBD2. Germline CDR1 LGHDT, CDR2 YNNKEL (reference sequence). V lost 0 bases, J lost 2 bases, and 5 bases stayed unmatched. The CDR3 covers 16 residues. CDR3 bases: TGTGCCAGCAGCCAAGATTGGGCTAGCGGGACCTACGAGCAGTACTTC. Protein product: CASSQDWASGTYEQYF.

This clone came up once. This chain connects TRBV19 to TRBJ2-7; the D gene is possibly TRBD1 (5 bases). This CDR3 spans 13 amino acids. The germline V and J ends were trimmed by 10 bases and 3 bases, with 16 bases remaining between them. Germline V gene lookup returns CDR1 LNHDA and CDR2 SQIVND (reference sequence). CDR3 sequence: CATKQDYSYEQYF. The CDR3 DNA sequence: TGTGCCACCAAACAGGATTATAGCTACGAGCAGTACTTC. Together with reference TRBV19 and TRBJ2-7, the CDR3 gives the full variable domain: DGGITQSPKYLFRKEGQNVTLSCEQNLNHDAMYWYRQDPGQGLRLIYYSQIVNDFQKGDIAEGYSVSREKKESFPLTVTSAQKNPTAFYLCATKQDYSYEQYFGPGTRLTVT.

The V and J genes are TRBV9 and TRBJ2-3; tentatively, D is TRBD1 (6 bases). Germline V CDR1 and CDR2: SGDLS, YYNGEE. Trimming took 3 bases from V and 1 from J, leaving 9 bases between them. The CDR3 is 14 amino acids. For the CDR3, the DNA is TGTGCCAGCAGCGCGACAGGTCGCACAGATACGCAGTATTTT. Residues: CASSATGRTDTQYF.

The genes are TRBV5-4 and TRBJ1-4, with D unclear. CDR1 and CDR2 (germline): SGHNT, YYREEE (reference sequence). CDR3 length: 15 residues. V was pared by 2 bases and J by 2 bases, with 10 bases between. The CDR3: CASSLGSGTNEKLFF. In DNA form, the CDR3 reads TGTGCCAGCAGCTTAGGGAGTGGGACTAATGAAAAACTGTTTTTT. The full variable domain, rest sourced from reference TRBV5-4 and TRBJ1-4, is ETGVTQSPTHLIKTRGQQVTLRCSSQSGHNTVSWYQQALGQGPQFIFQYYREEENGRGNFPPRFSGLQFPNYSSELNVNALELDDSALYLCASSLGSGTNEKLFFGSGTQLSVL.

This chain joins TRBV7-2 and TRBJ1-1; 8 bases are shared with TRBD1. J was trimmed by 7 bases and V by 5 bases; bases with no gene match: 6. Germline V lookup: CDR1 SGHTA, CDR2 FQGNSA. The CDR3 totals 13 residues. The CDR3 is CASSDYRGIEAFF. The CDR3 DNA sequence: TGTGCCAGCAGCGACTACAGGGGGATTGAAGCTTTCTTT.

This chain links TRBV6-5 with TRBJ1-1; D gene unclear. This CDR3 comprises 14 residues. Germline loops: CDR1 MNHEY, CDR2 SVGAGI. V lost 2 bases and J 4 bases, leaving 11 bases between the germline ends. The CDR3 here is CASSYGGFVTEAFF. The CDR3 region has the DNA TGTGCCAGCAGTTACGGAGGGTTCGTCACTGAAGCTTTCTTT.

This sequence joins TRBV20-1 and TRBJ2-4; D is possibly TRBD2 (5 bases). The CDR3 length is 13 residues. The ends were cut back, 3 bases at V and 1 base at J, with 7 bases in the middle. Per the germline V gene, CDR1 is DFQATT and CDR2 is SNEGSKA (reference sequence). The CDR3 region is CSASGGAKNIQYF. In DNA form, the CDR3 reads TGCAGTGCTAGTGGAGGCGCCAAAAACATTCAGTACTTC.

The V call is TRBV13, the J call TRBJ1-3; 11 nucleotides line up with TRBD1. Losses at the gene ends were 5 bases for V and 2 bases for J; bases not matched to a gene: 14. The germline CDR1 and CDR2 sequences are PRHDT and FYEKMQ (reference sequence). CDR3 length: 19 residues. The CDR3 spells CASSPENMWDRGTGNTIYF. In nucleotides, the CDR3 is TGTGCCAGCAGCCCCGAGAATATGTGGGACAGGGGGACTGGAAACACCATATATTTT.

V is TRBV15 and J is TRBJ1-2; 8 positions agree with TRBD1. The CDR3 is made up of 15 amino acids. After removal of 4 bases from V and 7 bases from J, the junction contained 11 bases not matched to a gene. Germline values: CDR1 LNHNV, CDR2 YYDKDF (reference sequence). CDR3 loop: CATSKSGQGSSGYTF. The DNA of the CDR3 is TGTGCCACCAGCAAGTCAGGACAGGGCTCTTCTGGCTACACCTTC.

This clone has only one observation. The V and J genes are TRBV19 and TRBJ1-4; unclear D gene. CDR1 is LNHDA and CDR2 is SQIVND in the germline V gene (reference sequence). V gave up 4 bases and J gave up 4 bases, with 10 bases separating them. The CDR3 covers 14 residues. CDR3 in amino acids: CASSKLRDNEKLFF. In DNA, the CDR3 is TGTGCCAGTAGTAAATTACGGGATAATGAAAAACTGTTTTTT.

The chain links TRBV19 to TRBJ2-4; 8 bases match TRBD1. Germline CDR1 reads LNHDA; CDR2 reads SQIVND (reference sequence). The CDR3 extends over 14 amino acids. Germline trimming cut 5 bases from V and 5 bases from J; bases unmatched to any gene: 5. The CDR3 DNA sequence: TGTGCCAGTAGTGTAGGACAGGGCCAAAACATTCAGTACTTC. This translates into CASSVGQGQNIQYF.

The V and J genes are TRBV7-3 and TRBJ2-3; 9 nucleotides line up with TRBD2. The length of the CDR3 is 14 residues. Losses at the gene ends were 8 bases for V and 5 bases for J; bases not matched to a gene: 8. CDR1 is SGHTA and CDR2 is FQGTGA in the germline V gene. The DNA for the CDR3 is TGTGCCAGCGGGGTAGCGGGGGTGGAAGATACGCAGTATTTT. Protein product: CASGVAGVEDTQYF.

The chain couples TRBV3-1 (or the pseudogene TRBV3-2) to TRBJ2-3; 7 positions match TRBD2. V dropped 1 base and J dropped 4; count of bases not matched to a gene: 2. The CDR3 contains 14 residues. Germline V gene data show CDR1 as LGHDT and CDR2 as YNNKEL (reference sequence). CDR3 DNA sequence: TGTGCCAGCAGCCAAGCGGCGGGAGCAGATACGCAGTATTTT. The encoded protein is CASSQAAGADTQYF.

DNA of the CDR3: TGTGCCTGGACGACAGGACTGAACACTGAAGCTTTCTTT. It specifies CAWTTGLNTEAFF. The chain carries TRBV30 and TRBJ1-1, with D possibly matching TRBD1 (6 bases). V was pared by 4 bases and J by 0 bases, with 9 bases between. This CDR3 is built from 13 residues. CDR1 GTSNPN and CDR2 SVGIG come from the germline V gene (reference sequence).

The CDR3 nucleotides read TGTGCCAGCAGTTTTCACCGCGGGGAGACCCAGTACTTC. Its translation is CASSFHRGETQYF. V is TRBV27 and J is TRBJ2-5, with D perhaps matching TRBD2 (5 bases). The germline V gene has CDR1 MNHEY and CDR2 SMNVEV (reference sequence). With 3 bases removed from V and 5 bases from J, the gap between germline ends came to 10 bases. CDR3 length equals 13 residues.

This rearrangement joins TRBV5-4 to TRBJ1-2; D not certain. The CDR3 is 14 residues long. Germline loops: CDR1 SGHNT, CDR2 YYREEE (reference sequence). Between the trimmed V and J ends, which lost 0 bases and 6 bases, there was a span of 12 bases. CDR3 nucleotide sequence: TGTGCCAGCAGCTTGGCCGGAGTCCCTCATGGCTACACCTTC. Its translation: CASSLAGVPHGYTF.

This rearrangement joins TRBV5-6 to TRBJ2-5; 7 bases fit TRBD1. CDR1 and CDR2 from the germline V gene are SGHDT and YYEEEE. The CDR3 is 15 amino acids. Losses at the gene ends were 2 bases for V and 2 bases for J; bases not matched to a gene: 6. The CDR3: CASSFRGIRQETQYF. In DNA form, the CDR3 reads TGTGCCAGCAGCTTCAGGGGGATTCGGCAAGAGACCCAGTACTTC.

The chain couples TRBV4-1 to TRBJ2-5; D possibly corresponds to TRBD2 (5 bases). The CDR3 covers 16 residues. V dropped 3 bases and J dropped 3 bases, with 17 bases sitting between them. Germline V gives CDR1 MGHRA, CDR2 YSYEKL. CDR3 protein: CASSHVLSGVEETQYF. CDR3 bases: TGCGCCAGCAGCCATGTACTTTCCGGGGTGGAAGAGACCCAGTACTTC.